This T cell receptor beta chain was captured in a study of vaccination effects on CD4 cells after COVID-19. Study details: The median interval between the second dose and post-vaccine sampling was 72 days.

The CDR3 has 11 amino acids. In germline, CDR1 is SNHLY, CDR2 FYNNEI. Trimming stripped 4 bases from V and 9 bases from J, with 7 bases between. This clone was recorded a few times. Antigen: not known. Profiling relied on immunoSEQ multiplex PCR, and the TCRdb table lists in-frame clones only, not all of them. The table records about 24,000 clones, roughly 79% of them present only once. Study conclusions and caveats: Clones induced by infection and by vaccine showed marked clonal contraction late after vaccination.

Pools of viral peptides were used by the ViraFEST assay to expand antigen-specific CD4+ T cells ahead of sequencing. CD4+ T cell isolation took place after approximately 11 days of culture. The vaccine given was either BNT162b2 or mRNA-1273, in two doses. Cultures of about 2 million PBMC per well contained 9 to 10 IU/ml IL-2 plus 10 ug/ml peptides. V gene TRBV2 combines with J gene TRBJ2-1; D gene unclear. This TCR was sampled from a human donor who received a COVID-19 vaccine. Some clones in this sample may be carry-over from other donors' samples. The starting material was CD4+ T cells from PBMCs cultured with SARS-CoV-2 spike peptides, obtained after COVID-19 vaccination. The CDR3 is CASSGAFEQFF. CDR3 DNA: TGTGCCAGCAGTGGCGCTTTTGAGCAGTTCTTC.